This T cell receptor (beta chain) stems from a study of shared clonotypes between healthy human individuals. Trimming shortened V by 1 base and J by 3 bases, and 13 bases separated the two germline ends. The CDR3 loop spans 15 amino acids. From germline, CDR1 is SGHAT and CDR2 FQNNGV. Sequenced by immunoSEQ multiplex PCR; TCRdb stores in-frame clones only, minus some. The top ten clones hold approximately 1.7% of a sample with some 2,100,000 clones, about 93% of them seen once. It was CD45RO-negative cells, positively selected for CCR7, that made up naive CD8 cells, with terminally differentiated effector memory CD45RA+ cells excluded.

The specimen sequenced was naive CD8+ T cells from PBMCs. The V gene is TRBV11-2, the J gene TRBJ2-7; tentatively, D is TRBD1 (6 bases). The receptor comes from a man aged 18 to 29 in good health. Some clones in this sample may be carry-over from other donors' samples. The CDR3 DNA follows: TGTGCCAGCAGCTTAGCCGTGACAGGAGGCTACGAGCAGTACTTC. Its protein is CASSLAVTGGYEQYF.